This paragraph reports one T cell receptor beta chain. The data originate from a study of blood T cell repertoires in COVID-19. Across the study: Acute and convalescent COVID-19 samples came from the United States, Italy and Spain. Sample material is recorded as cDNA or gDNA derived from T cells, B-cell-depleted T cells, or PBMCs.

CDR1 is SGHTA, CDR2 FQGNSA, per germline. The CDR3 is 15 amino acids. Germline trimming cut 6 bases from V and 4 bases from J; bases unmatched to any gene: 7. How the authors handled the data: Estimation of nucleated cell counts was performed using reference gene primer amplification. Libraries were prepared by immunoSEQ multiplex PCR; TCRdb keeps only in-frame clonotypes and omits some of them. V, J and clone size reflect that table, while D and trimming were determined from the DNA. The data hold roughly 330,000 clones, with 70% to 90% observed a single time. Sample: peripheral blood. The sequence derives from a man aged 18 to 29 who had recovered from COVID-19. V is TRBV7-2 and J is TRBJ1-5, with 9 bases fitting TRBD1. This CDR3 is CASSFGTGINQPQHF. Here the CDR3 DNA reads TGTGCCAGCAGTTTTGGGACAGGGATTAATCAGCCCCAGCATTTT. Looking up the rest from reference TRBV7-2 and TRBJ1-5 gives the full variable domain: GAGVSQSPSNKVTEKGKDVELRCDPISGHTALYWYRQSLGQGLEFLIYFQGNSAPDKSGLPSDRFSAERTGGSVSTLTIQRTQQEDSAVYLCASSFGTGINQPQHFGDGTRLSIL.